These 21 T cell receptor beta chains share one sample of origin, sequenced in a study of T cell responses to AZD1222 COVID-19 vaccine. Assay: immunoSEQ multiplex PCR; the TCRdb copy retains only in-frame clones and omits some. The profile covers 130,000 to 150,000 clones, with approximately 78% appearing a single time and around 4.3% taken by the ten largest. The specimen was peripheral blood, collected on day 0 of MenACWY control vaccination. These receptors came from an adult in good health.

The genes are TRBV19 and TRBJ1-6, with 12 bases that match TRBD1. Looked up from germline, CDR1 is LNHDA and CDR2 is SQIVND (reference sequence). J gave up 4 bases and V 4 bases, and 11 bases lay outside the gene matches. The CDR3 consists of 19 residues. The CDR3 is CASSTVPGTGGLYNSPLHF. The DNA for the CDR3 is TGTGCCAGTAGTACCGTACCCGGGACAGGGGGCCTTTATAATTCACCCCTCCACTTT.

CDR3 sequence (DNA): TGTGCCAGTAAGGGGACAGGGGTAAATTCACCCCTCCACTTT. This sequence encodes CASKGTGVNSPLHF. V is TRBV19 and J is TRBJ1-6; the match to TRBD1 covers 10 bases. V lost 7 bases to trimming and J lost 7 bases; unmatched junction nucleotides: 4. This CDR3 comprises 14 residues. The germline V gene has CDR1 LNHDA and CDR2 SQIVND (reference sequence).

The V gene is TRBV7-2, the J gene TRBJ2-5; tentative D call: TRBD2 (7 bases). The CDR3 is 14 residues long. Between the trimmed V and J ends, which lost 5 bases and 3 bases, there was a span of 13 bases. Germline CDR1 and CDR2: SGHTA and FQGNSA. The CDR3 protein is CASSDGGGEETQYF. The CDR3 coding sequence is TGTGCCAGCAGCGATGGAGGGGGGGAAGAGACCCAGTACTTC.

This rearrangement joins TRBV11-2 to TRBJ2-3; 13 positions agree with TRBD2. V lost 5 bases and J lost 1; bases outside the gene matches: 9. Germline V gene data show CDR1 as SGHAT and CDR2 as FQNNGV. CDR3 length: 18 residues. This CDR3 reads CASSITSGGGIGTDTQYF. CDR3 coding DNA: TGTGCCAGCAGCATCACTAGCGGGGGGGGTATTGGCACAGATACGCAGTATTTT. The full variable domain, in which reference TRBV11-2 and TRBJ2-3 provide the parts outside the CDR3, is EAGVAQSPRYKIIEKRQSVAFWCNPISGHATLYWYQQILGQGPKLLIQFQNNGVVDDSQLPKDRFSAERLKGVDSTLKIQPAKLEDSAVYLCASSITSGGGIGTDTQYFGPGTRLTVL.

This clone was seen more than once but under ten times. The V gene is TRBV28, the J gene TRBJ1-2; D gene unclear. V lost 5 bases, J lost 3 bases, and 10 bases lay in between. The CDR3 consists of 13 residues. Germline CDR1 and CDR2: MDHEN and SYDVKM. CDR3 nucleotide sequence: TGTGCCAGCAGTCTGGACGGACACTATGGCTACACCTTC. As protein: CASSLDGHYGYTF.

In its sample, this clone ranks as medium-sized. The J gene is TRBJ2-1, the V gene TRBV9; D may be TRBD2 (7 bases). Trimming shortened V by 10 bases and J by 6 bases, and 23 bases separated the two germline ends. The CDR3 is made up of 15 amino acids. In germline, CDR1 is SGDLS, CDR2 YYNGEE. CDR3 nucleotides: TGTGCCTCGACCACGGGGGGCGCAGCCGGCAATGAGCAGTTCTTC. It specifies CASTTGGAAGNEQFF.

This chain links TRBV19 with TRBJ1-2; D is uncertain. The CDR3 runs 16 residues. Trimming removed 5 bases at V and 8 bases at J, with 24 bases between. Germline CDR1 is LNHDA and CDR2 is SQIVND (reference sequence). The CDR3 sequence: CASSDILRRQGDGYTF. The CDR3 DNA is TGTGCCAGTAGTGATATATTAAGGCGGCAAGGTGACGGCTACACCTTC. Drawing the rest from reference TRBV19 and TRBJ1-2, the complete variable domain is DGGITQSPKYLFRKEGQNVTLSCEQNLNHDAMYWYRQDPGQGLRLIYYSQIVNDFQKGDIAEGYSVSREKKESFPLTVTSAQKNPTAFYLCASSDILRRQGDGYTFGSGTRLTVV.

The V call is TRBV7-8, the J call TRBJ1-2, with TRBD1 matching over 9 bases. J was trimmed by 8 bases and V by 4 bases; bases with no gene match: 5. The CDR3 consists of 13 residues. Germline V lookup: CDR1 SGHVS, CDR2 FQNEAQ. The CDR3 is CASSSGQGGGYTF. As DNA, the CDR3 is TGTGCCAGCAGCTCGGGACAGGGAGGGGGCTACACCTTC.

The chain's CDR3 is CASSQTHYEQYV. The DNA of the CDR3 is TGTGCCAGCAGCCAAACCCACTACGAGCAGTACGTC. The chain links TRBV11-2 to TRBJ2-7; D gene uncertain. V lost 5 bases, J lost 3 bases, and 8 bases lay in between. The CDR3 has 12 amino acids. Germline V gene lookup returns CDR1 SGHAT and CDR2 FQNNGV.

V gene TRBV4-1 combines with J gene TRBJ1-2, with 9 nucleotides matching TRBD1. The CDR3 is 16 amino acids. V lost 0 bases and J lost 5; bases outside the gene matches: 7. Germline-derived CDR1 and CDR2 are MGHRA and YSYEKL. The DNA for the CDR3 is TGCGCCAGCAGCCAAGATTTAAGGACAGGGGAATATGGCTACACCTTC. Amino acids: CASSQDLRTGEYGYTF.

This clone has only a few counts. The V call is TRBV5-1, the J call TRBJ2-1; D is unclear. The CDR3 runs 13 residues. V lost 7 bases and J 1 base, leaving 9 bases between the germline ends. Germline V gives CDR1 SGHRS, CDR2 YFSETQ. In nucleotides, the CDR3 is TGCGCCAGCGGAGACGCTTCCTACAATGAGCAGTTCTTC. Residues: CASGDASYNEQFF.

The DNA of the CDR3 is TGTGCCAGCAGCGGGCTAGCGGGGGGGCCCTACAATGAGCAGTTCTTC. It yields the protein CASSGLAGGPYNEQFF. V gene TRBV9 combines with J gene TRBJ2-1, with 12 bases identical to TRBD2. Looked up from germline, CDR1 is SGDLS and CDR2 is YYNGEE. The CDR3 spans 16 residues. V lost 3 bases and J lost 2; bases outside the gene matches: 3.

The CDR3 DNA reads TGTGCCAGCAGCCAGACAGGGGAAGGAGAGACCCAGTACTTC. Translated: CASSQTGEGETQYF. J is TRBJ2-5 and V is TRBV5-4; 8 bases fit TRBD1. The germline CDR1 and CDR2 sequences are SGHNT and YYREEE (reference sequence). The CDR3 has 14 residues. Trimming at V came to 4 bases and at J to 4 bases, leaving 6 bases not matched to a gene.

The rearrangement links TRBV7-2 to TRBJ1-2; 8 nucleotides match TRBD1. The germline V gene encodes CDR1 SGHTA and CDR2 FQGNSA. CDR3 size: 15 residues. J gave up 3 bases and V 2 bases, and 5 bases lay outside the gene matches. CDR3 nucleotides: TGTGCCAGCAGCTTATCAGGACAGGGAGACTATGGCTACACCTTC. The encoded protein is CASSLSGQGDYGYTF.

The J gene is TRBJ2-1, the V gene TRBV4-1; no clear D. V lost 0 bases and J 3 bases, leaving 6 bases between the germline ends. Per the germline V gene, CDR1 is MGHRA and CDR2 is YSYEKL. This CDR3 contains 14 residues. The DNA for the CDR3 is TGCGCCAGCAGCCAAGAGGCCCTCTACAATGAGCAGTTCTTC. Translating gives CASSQEALYNEQFF.

This clone was counted once. This chain joins TRBV29-1 and TRBJ2-3; 7 positions match TRBD1. CDR1 is SQVTM, CDR2 ANQGSEA, per germline. J was trimmed by 2 bases and V by 4 bases; bases with no gene match: 6. The CDR3 extends over 14 amino acids. The DNA for the CDR3 is TGCAGCGTTGCTCCCGGACAGGTCACAGATACGCAGTATTTT. Its protein is CSVAPGQVTDTQYF.

The V gene is TRBV5-5, the J gene TRBJ1-2; 9 positions match TRBD1. Germline V lookup: CDR1 SGHKS, CDR2 YYEKEE (reference sequence). The V gene end was trimmed by 7 bases and the J gene end by 6 bases; junction bases not matched to a gene: 25. CDR3 size: 19 residues. The chain's CDR3 is CASSHLLRRRDRAGDGYTF. The CDR3 DNA follows: TGTGCCAGCTCCCACCTTTTGCGGAGACGGGACAGGGCTGGCGATGGCTACACCTTC. The full variable domain, its missing parts supplied by reference TRBV5-5 and TRBJ1-2, is DAGVTQSPTHLIKTRGQQVTLRCSPISGHKSVSWYQQVLGQGPQFIFQYYEKEERGRGNFPDRFSARQFPNYSSELNVNALLLGDSALYLCASSHLLRRRDRAGDGYTFGSGTRLTVV.

The genes are TRBV5-4 and TRBJ1-2; D might be TRBD1 (6 bases). The CDR3 runs 15 residues. The ends were cut back, 0 bases at V and 12 bases at J, with 21 bases in the middle. Germline V gives CDR1 SGHNT, CDR2 YYREEE (reference sequence). CDR3 coding DNA: TGTGCCAGCAGCTTGGCAGGGGCCTCACCGGGAGGGGACACCTTC. It is translated as CASSLAGASPGGDTF.

The chain employs TRBV19 and TRBJ2-3; possible D gene TRBD1, 6 bases. The CDR3 is 15 residues long. Trimming cost V 3 bases and J 4 bases, with 14 bases left between them. The V gene's germline CDR1 is LNHDA and CDR2 SQIVND (reference sequence). CDR3 bases: TGTGCCAGTAGTATGTTTGGGGGCAATCCAGATACGCAGTATTTT. Its translation is CASSMFGGNPDTQYF.

The chain recombines TRBV6-2 or TRBV6-3 with TRBJ1-5; D is unresolved. The V end was cut by 6 bases, the J end by 5 bases, with 11 bases between. Germline V gene lookup returns CDR1 MNHEY and CDR2 SVGEGT. The CDR3 is 13 amino acids. In nucleotides, the CDR3 is TGTGCCAGCAGCCCGGTCCCCTATCAGCCCCAGCATTTT. Encoded protein: CASSPVPYQPQHF.

The chain joins TRBV10-3 to TRBJ2-7, with unresolved D. The CDR3 runs 14 residues. CDR1 and CDR2 from the germline V gene are ENHRY and SYGVKD. Trimming shortened V by 1 base and J by 0 bases, and 7 bases separated the two germline ends. For the CDR3, the DNA is TGTGCCATCAGTGAGTTGCCAAGCTCCTACGAGCAGTACGTC. Translated, it gives CAISELPSSYEQYV.